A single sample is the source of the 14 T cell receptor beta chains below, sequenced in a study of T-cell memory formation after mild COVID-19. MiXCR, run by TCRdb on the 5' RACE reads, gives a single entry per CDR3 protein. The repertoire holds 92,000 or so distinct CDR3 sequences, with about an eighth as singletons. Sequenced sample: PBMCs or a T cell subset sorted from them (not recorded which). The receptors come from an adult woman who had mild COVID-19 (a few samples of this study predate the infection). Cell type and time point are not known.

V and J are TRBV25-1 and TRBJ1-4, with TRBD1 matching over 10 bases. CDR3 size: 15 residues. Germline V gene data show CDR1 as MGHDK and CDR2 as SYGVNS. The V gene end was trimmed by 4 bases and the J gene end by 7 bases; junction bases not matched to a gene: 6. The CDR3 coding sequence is TGTGCCAGCAGTGTCCGACAGGGGGCGGCTGAAAAACTGTTTTTT. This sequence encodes CASSVRQGAAEKLFF. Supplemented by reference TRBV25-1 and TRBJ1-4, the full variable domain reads EADIYQTPRYLVIGTGKKITLECSQTMGHDKMYWYQQDPGMELHLIHYSYGVNSTEKGDLSSESTVSRIRTEHFPLTLESARPSHTSQYLCASSVRQGAAEKLFFGSGTQLSVL.

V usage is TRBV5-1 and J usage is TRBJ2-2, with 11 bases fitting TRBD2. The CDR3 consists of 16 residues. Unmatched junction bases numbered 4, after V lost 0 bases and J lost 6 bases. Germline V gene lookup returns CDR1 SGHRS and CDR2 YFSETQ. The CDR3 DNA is TGCGCCAGCAGCTTGGAACTAGCGGGAGCCCCCGGGGAGCTGTTTTTT. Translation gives CASSLELAGAPGELFF.

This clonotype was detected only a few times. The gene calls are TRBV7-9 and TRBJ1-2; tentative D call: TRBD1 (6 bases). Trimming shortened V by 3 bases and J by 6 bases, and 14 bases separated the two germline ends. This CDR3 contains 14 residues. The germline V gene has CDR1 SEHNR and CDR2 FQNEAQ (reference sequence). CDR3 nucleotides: TGTGCCAGCAGCTTCGGACAGCGCCGTCATGGCTACACCTTC. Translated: CASSFGQRRHGYTF.

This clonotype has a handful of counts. CDR3 sequence reads: CASSYFGPGETQYF. The CDR3 nucleotides are TGTGCCAGCAGTTACTTCGGTCCCGGGGAGACCCAGTACTTC. The chain joins TRBV6-2 or TRBV6-3 to TRBJ2-5; D remains unclear. The CDR3 consists of 14 residues. Germline CDR1 MNHEY, CDR2 SVGEGT. V was shortened by 1 base and J by 5 bases, with 11 bases between the two germline ends.

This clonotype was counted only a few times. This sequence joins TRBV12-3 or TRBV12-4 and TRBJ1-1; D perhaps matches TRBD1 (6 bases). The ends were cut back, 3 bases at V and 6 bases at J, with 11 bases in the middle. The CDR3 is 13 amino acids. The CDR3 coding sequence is TGTGCCAGCAGTTTGGGGGGCGCATCTGAAGCTTTCTTT. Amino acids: CASSLGGASEAFF.

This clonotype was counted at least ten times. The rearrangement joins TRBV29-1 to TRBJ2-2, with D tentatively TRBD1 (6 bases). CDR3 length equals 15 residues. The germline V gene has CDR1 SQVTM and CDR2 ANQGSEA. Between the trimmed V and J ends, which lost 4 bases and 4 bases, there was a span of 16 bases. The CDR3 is CSVADRNEVTGELFF. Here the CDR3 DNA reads TGCAGCGTTGCCGACAGGAATGAAGTCACCGGGGAGCTGTTTTTT.

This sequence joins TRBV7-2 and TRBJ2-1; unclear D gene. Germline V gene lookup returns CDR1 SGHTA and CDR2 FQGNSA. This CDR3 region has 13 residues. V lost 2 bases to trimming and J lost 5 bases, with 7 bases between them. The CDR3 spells CASSLWADNEQFF. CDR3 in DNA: TGTGCCAGCAGCTTATGGGCCGACAATGAGCAGTTCTTC. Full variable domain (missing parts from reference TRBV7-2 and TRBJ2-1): GAGVSQSPSNKVTEKGKDVELRCDPISGHTALYWYRQSLGQGLEFLIYFQGNSAPDKSGLPSDRFSAERTGGSVSTLTIQRTQQEDSAVYLCASSLWADNEQFFGPGTRLTVL.

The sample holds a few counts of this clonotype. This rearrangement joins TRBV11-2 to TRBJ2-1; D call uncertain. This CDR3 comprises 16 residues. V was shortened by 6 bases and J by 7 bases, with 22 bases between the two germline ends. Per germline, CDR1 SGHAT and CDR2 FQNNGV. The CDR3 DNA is TGTGCCAGCAGTTTCCCTCCTTTGGGATCTGGAAATGAGCAGTTCTTC. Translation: CASSFPPLGSGNEQFF.

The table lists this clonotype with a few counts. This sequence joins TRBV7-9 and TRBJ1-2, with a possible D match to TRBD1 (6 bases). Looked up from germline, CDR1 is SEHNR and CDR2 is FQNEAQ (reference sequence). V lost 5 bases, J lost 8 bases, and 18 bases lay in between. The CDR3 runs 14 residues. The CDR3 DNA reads TGTGCCAGCAGCCAGCCGACGGGGGCGTTGGGCTACACCTTC. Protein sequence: CASSQPTGALGYTF.

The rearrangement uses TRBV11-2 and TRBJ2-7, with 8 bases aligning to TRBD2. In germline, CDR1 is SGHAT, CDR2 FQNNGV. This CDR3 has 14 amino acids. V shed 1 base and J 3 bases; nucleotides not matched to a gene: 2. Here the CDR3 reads CASSLVGTSYEQYF. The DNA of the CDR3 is TGTGCCAGCAGCTTAGTGGGGACTAGCTACGAGCAGTACTTC.

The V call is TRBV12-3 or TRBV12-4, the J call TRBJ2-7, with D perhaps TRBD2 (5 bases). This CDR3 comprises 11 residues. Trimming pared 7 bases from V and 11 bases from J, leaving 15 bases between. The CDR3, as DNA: TGTGCCAGCACCGAGGGTTTTAGGGAGTACTTC. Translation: CASTEGFREYF.

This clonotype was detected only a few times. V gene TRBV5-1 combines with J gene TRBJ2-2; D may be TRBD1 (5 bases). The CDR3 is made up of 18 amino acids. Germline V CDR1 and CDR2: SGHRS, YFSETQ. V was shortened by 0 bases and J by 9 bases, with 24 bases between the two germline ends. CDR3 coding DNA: TGCGCCAGCAGCTTGGGATCTGCTGACAGAACCCACCGTAGGGAGCTGTTTTTT. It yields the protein CASSLGSADRTHRRELFF.

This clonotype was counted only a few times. CDR3: CAISDPPDGTGELFF. CDR3 nucleotide sequence: TGTGCCATCAGTGATCCTCCTGACGGCACCGGGGAGCTGTTTTTT. The rearrangement uses TRBV10-3 and TRBJ2-2; D gene uncertain. Germline lookup yields CDR1 ENHRY and CDR2 SYGVKD. V dropped 3 bases and J dropped 4 bases, with 12 bases sitting between them. This CDR3 has 15 amino acids.

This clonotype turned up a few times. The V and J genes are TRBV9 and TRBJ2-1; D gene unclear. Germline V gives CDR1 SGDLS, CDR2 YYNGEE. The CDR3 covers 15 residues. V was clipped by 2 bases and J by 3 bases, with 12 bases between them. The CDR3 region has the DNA TGTGCCAGCAGCGTGAACGGCGAGAGCTACAATGAGCAGTTCTTC. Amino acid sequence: CASSVNGESYNEQFF. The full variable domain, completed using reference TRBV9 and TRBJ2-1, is DSGVTQTPKHLITATGQRVTLRCSPRSGDLSVYWYQQSLDQGLQFLIQYYNGEERAKGNILERFSAQQFPDLHSELNLSSLELGDSALYFCASSVNGESYNEQFFGPGTRLTVL.